These 23 T cell receptor beta chains originate from one sample sequenced in a study of radiotherapy plus CTLA-4 blockade in lung cancer (dated by TCRdb to between 2018 and 2020). Library generation was performed with the immunoSEQ multiplex PCR assay. TCRdb holds this immuneACCESS table with in-frame rearrangements only. Some clones are missing; in checked studies, unresolved V genes explain under half, and the rest has no known cause. A total of fewer than 45,000 clones appear in this sample, 72% of them only once. Together, the top ten hold 11% of the sample. Sequenced material: peripheral blood, taken from a patient treated with radiotherapy plus ipilimumab. All receptors come from a human donor with non-small cell lung cancer who had stable disease on radiotherapy plus ipilimumab.

With respect to this clone: Other DNA sequences in the sample encode the same CDR3. CDR3 nucleotide sequence: TGTGCCAGCAGCTCCCTAGAGACCCAGTACTTC. It is translated as CASSSLETQYF. The genes are TRBV7-9 and TRBJ2-5; D call uncertain. Germline V gene data show CDR1 as SEHNR and CDR2 as FQNEAQ (reference sequence). V lost 4 bases and J lost 4, with 4 bases in between. This CDR3 region has 11 residues.

This chain uses TRBV2 with TRBJ2-3; D uncertain. CDR1 is SNHLY, CDR2 FYNNEI, per germline. CDR3 size: 16 residues. The V end lost 2 bases, the J end lost 0 bases, and 12 bases lay between the germline ends. CDR3 amino acids: CASSERKSLSTDTQYF. The CDR3 coding sequence is TGTGCCAGCAGTGAAAGAAAGAGCCTAAGCACAGATACGCAGTATTTT.

The rearrangement uses TRBV19 and TRBJ2-5, with 9 bases matching TRBD2. The CDR3 sequence is 13 residues long. Germline assignment: CDR1 LNHDA and CDR2 SQIVND (reference sequence). Trimming at V came to 7 bases and at J to 5 bases, leaving 5 bases not matched to a gene. In DNA, the CDR3 is TGTGCCAGTATGCGGGGGGGCGATGAGACCCAGTACTTC. Its translation is CASMRGGDETQYF.

The chain employs TRBV6-1 and TRBJ2-7; 7 bases map to TRBD1. This CDR3 has 15 residues. Germline CDR1 is MNHNS and CDR2 is SASEGT. The V segment lost 8 bases and the J segment 4 bases; nucleotides outside the gene matches: 14. CDR3 region: CASLQGPSFPYEQYF. The CDR3 region has the DNA TGTGCCAGCTTACAGGGGCCAAGTTTTCCATACGAGCAGTACTTC.

The CDR3 coding sequence is TGTGCCAGCAGCTTAGATCCCGGGCAGCCCCAGCATTTT. It is translated as CASSLDPGQPQHF. The chain couples TRBV7-2 to TRBJ1-5; D remains ambiguous. V lost 1 base and J lost 7, with 8 bases in between. The CDR3 spans 13 residues. Germline CDR1 and CDR2: SGHTA and FQGNSA.

This chain joins TRBV25-1 and TRBJ2-5; TRBD2 is a possible D gene (9 bases). This CDR3 region has 17 residues. Germline CDR1 and CDR2: MGHDK and SYGVNS. V gave up 0 bases and J gave up 5 bases, with 19 bases separating them. This CDR3 reads CASSEYPAGGQAETQYF. CDR3 DNA sequence: TGTGCCAGCAGTGAATACCCAGCGGGGGGACAGGCGGAGACCCAGTACTTC. Complete variable domain (other parts from reference TRBV25-1 and TRBJ2-5): EADIYQTPRYLVIGTGKKITLECSQTMGHDKMYWYQQDPGMELHLIHYSYGVNSTEKGDLSSESTVSRIRTEHFPLTLESARPSHTSQYLCASSEYPAGGQAETQYFGPGTRLLVL.

The rearrangement uses TRBV6-5 and TRBJ1-2; D not resolved. Per germline, CDR1 MNHEY and CDR2 SVGAGI. Trimming cost V 3 bases and J 4 bases, with 12 bases left between them. The CDR3 covers 14 residues. CDR3 sequence: CASSYGTDFYGYTF. Here the CDR3 DNA reads TGTGCCAGCAGTTATGGAACAGATTTCTATGGCTACACCTTC.

This sequence joins TRBV5-5 and TRBJ1-3; D may be TRBD1 (5 bases). Trimming cost V 3 bases and J 0 bases, with 7 bases left between them. The CDR3 loop spans 14 amino acids. The germline V gene encodes CDR1 SGHKS and CDR2 YYEKEE (reference sequence). CDR3 region: CASSWGISGNTIYF. The CDR3 region has the DNA TGTGCCAGCAGCTGGGGCATCTCTGGAAACACCATATATTTT.

The sample holds one count of this clone. The rearrangement joins TRBV5-5 to TRBJ1-6; 10 nucleotides match TRBD1. This CDR3 is 14 amino acids long. Germline V lookup: CDR1 SGHKS, CDR2 YYEKEE (reference sequence). The V and J ends lost 5 bases and 6 bases, in that order; junction bases with no gene match: 2. CDR3: CASSRQGANSPLHF. The CDR3 nucleotides are TGTGCCAGCAGTCGACAGGGGGCTAATTCACCCCTCCACTTT.

This clone was seen more than once but under ten times. V usage is TRBV11-2 and J usage is TRBJ1-2, with D possibly TRBD1 on 6 matching bases. Trimming stripped 5 bases from V and 4 bases from J, with 17 bases between. The CDR3 totals 15 residues. Germline V gives CDR1 SGHAT, CDR2 FQNNGV. The CDR3 reads CASSTGGRAAYGYTF. DNA of the CDR3: TGTGCCAGCAGCACGGGGGGCAGGGCTGCCTATGGCTACACCTTC.

The chain joins TRBV19 to TRBJ2-5; 8 bases match TRBD2. Unmatched junction bases numbered 10, after V lost 3 bases and J lost 4 bases. The V gene's germline CDR1 is LNHDA and CDR2 SQIVND (reference sequence). This CDR3 has 16 residues. The DNA for the CDR3 is TGTGCCAGTAGTATCTCAGCTGCGGGGGGTAGAGAGACCCAGTACTTC. As protein: CASSISAAGGRETQYF.

V and J are TRBV10-3 and TRBJ1-2; D unclear. In germline, CDR1 is ENHRY, CDR2 SYGVKD. V lost 3 bases and J lost 0, with 8 bases in between. CDR3 length: 14 residues. In DNA form, the CDR3 reads TGTGCCATCAGTGACAGGCGTCCTAACTATGGCTACACCTTC. It yields the protein CAISDRRPNYGYTF.

The CDR3 DNA follows: TGTGCCAGTAGTACGAAAGGGGGACAGCCCCAGCATTTT. Its translation is CASSTKGGQPQHF. The chain combines TRBV19 with TRBJ1-5; a weak D match, TRBD1 (6 bases). V gave up 4 bases and J gave up 7 bases, with 11 bases separating them. Germline CDR1 reads LNHDA; CDR2 reads SQIVND (reference sequence). The CDR3 runs to 13 residues.

V and J are TRBV7-8 and TRBJ2-1, with 7 nucleotides matching TRBD2. Germline-derived CDR1 and CDR2 are SGHVS and FQNEAQ. This CDR3 spans 18 amino acids. V dropped 5 bases and J dropped 0; count of bases not matched to a gene: 13. The CDR3, as DNA: TGTGCCAGCAGCCTAGGGGACCGACTAGCCAGCTCCTACAATGAGCAGTTCTTC. Amino acids: CASSLGDRLASSYNEQFF.

This sequence joins TRBV11-1 and TRBJ2-1, with 8 positions matching TRBD2. The CDR3 consists of 15 residues. Unmatched junction bases numbered 5, after V lost 3 bases and J lost 4 bases. CDR1 is SGHAT and CDR2 is FQDESV in the germline V gene (reference sequence). CDR3 in amino acids: CASSFRAGEYNEQFF. The CDR3 coding sequence is TGTGCCAGCAGCTTTAGAGCGGGGGAATACAATGAGCAGTTCTTC. Full variable domain (rest looked up from reference TRBV11-1 and TRBJ2-1): EAEVAQSPRYKITEKSQAVAFWCDPISGHATLYWYRQILGQGPELLVQFQDESVVDDSQLPKDRFSAERLKGVDSTLKIQPAELGDSAMYLCASSFRAGEYNEQFFGPGTRLTVL.

This chain connects TRBV6-4 to TRBJ1-6; D may be TRBD1 (6 bases). The CDR3 length is 15 residues. Germline V gene sequence: CDR1 MRHNA, CDR2 SNTAGT. Trimming left V 2 bases short and J 6 bases short, with 11 bases between. CDR3 amino acids: CASSDGTGSNSPLHF. CDR3 bases: TGTGCCAGCAGTGACGGAACAGGGAGTAATTCACCCCTCCACTTT.

This clone was picked up a small number of times. The chain links TRBV4-3 to TRBJ2-3; D may be TRBD2 (6 bases). The V gene lost 0 bases and the J gene lost 6 bases, with 10 bases spanning the gap. The CDR3 is 14 amino acids. CDR1 is LGHNA, CDR2 YSLEER, per germline. The CDR3 DNA follows: TGCGCCAGCAGCCAAGATCGCAGCGGGGATACGCAGTATTTT. Its protein product is CASSQDRSGDTQYF.

The rearrangement joins TRBV2 to TRBJ2-1; D may be TRBD2 (6 bases). Germline CDR1 SNHLY, CDR2 FYNNEI. V lost 2 bases and J lost 11, with 13 bases in between. This CDR3 region has 13 residues. The CDR3 sequence: CASSESGPLQQFF. CDR3 nucleotide sequence: TGTGCCAGCAGTGAAAGCGGGCCGCTCCAGCAGTTCTTC. Based on the CDR3 plus reference TRBV2 and TRBJ2-1, the full variable domain is EPEVTQTPSHQVTQMGQEVILRCVPISNHLYFYWYRQILGQKVEFLVSFYNNEISEKSEIFDDQFSVERPDGSNFTLKIRSTKLEDSAMYFCASSESGPLQQFFGPGTRLTVL.

This chain's CDR3 is CASGLGLEYETQYF. The CDR3 DNA reads TGTGCTAGTGGTTTGGGACTAGAGTATGAGACCCAGTACTTC. The genes are TRBV12-5 and TRBJ2-5; possible D gene TRBD2, 6 bases. Germline-derived CDR1 and CDR2 are LGHNT and FRNRAP. This CDR3 region has 14 residues. Trimming cost V 1 base and J 5 bases, with 11 bases left between them.

This clone was detected a few times. The J gene is TRBJ1-2, the V gene TRBV19, with TRBD1 as a possible D gene (5 bases). The ends were cut back, 6 bases at V and 5 bases at J, with 10 bases in the middle. Germline V gene data show CDR1 as LNHDA and CDR2 as SQIVND (reference sequence). CDR3 size: 12 residues. CDR3 DNA sequence: TGTGCCAGTAGACCGAAGGGGTATGGCTACACCTTC. Protein sequence: CASRPKGYGYTF.

This clone was recorded a few times. The gene calls are TRBV5-4 and TRBJ2-7; D is unresolved. Germline V gene lookup returns CDR1 SGHNT and CDR2 YYREEE (reference sequence). The ends were cut back, 4 bases at V and 4 bases at J, with 6 bases in the middle. The CDR3 contains 11 residues. CDR3 sequence: CASSQRYEQYF. In DNA form, the CDR3 reads TGTGCCAGCAGCCAACGGTACGAGCAGTACTTC.

This rearrangement joins TRBV5-8 to TRBJ1-3, with 8 bases lining up with TRBD1. Unmatched junction bases numbered 10, after V lost 0 bases and J lost 8 bases. Germline CDR1 reads SGHTS; CDR2 reads YDEGEE. This CDR3 spans 16 amino acids. The CDR3 DNA is TGTGCCAGCAGCTTGGGCCAGGGGGCCATTTTGGACACCATATATTTT. This encodes CASSLGQGAILDTIYF. The whole variable domain, filled in from reference TRBV5-8 and TRBJ1-3, reads EAGVTQSPTHLIKTRGQQATLRCSPISGHTSVYWYQQALGLGLQFLLWYDEGEERNRGNFPPRFSGRQFPNYSSELNVNALELEDSALYLCASSLGQGAILDTIYFGEGSWLTVV.

On this clone: This same CDR3 is encoded by further DNA sequences in the sample. This rearrangement joins TRBV5-6 to TRBJ2-7; D might be TRBD2 (6 bases). Trimming pared 0 bases from V and 3 bases from J, leaving 16 bases between. Germline CDR1 and CDR2: SGHDT and YYEEEE. The CDR3 covers 16 residues. This CDR3 reads CASSLAGGYQFYEQYF. CDR3 bases: TGTGCCAGCAGCTTGGCCGGAGGGTATCAATTCTACGAGCAGTACTTC.